A selection of T cell receptor beta chains follows, all from one sample in a study of blood T cell repertoires in COVID-19. The data were produced by immunoSEQ multiplex PCR, yet TCRdb's version contains in-frame clones alone and is incomplete. The sample holds fewer than 60,000 clones, roughly 86% seen once. The sample comprised peripheral blood. All receptors come from a human donor in a cohort sampled during active COVID-19. Each CDR3 is given with its conserved first and last residue. Expanded clones get a size class; other rows say once, few or many, or leave the size out.

CDR3 length	clone size	V gene	J gene	CDR3 protein
15	NA	TRBV12-5	TRBJ2-1	CASAPLASSYNEQFF
16	NA	TRBV10-1	TRBJ2-5	CASSESLAGSWETQYF
18	NA	TRBV27	TRBJ1-2	CASSFTGQGPQLNYGYTF
13	NA	TRBV19	TRBJ2-1	CASRLAGVHEQFF
15	NA	TRBV18	TRBJ2-5	CASSPETGGRETQYF
13	NA	TRBV19	TRBJ2-7	CASRRTGGYEQYF
15	NA	TRBV6-4	TRBJ2-2	CASSVSGGAAGELFF
14	few	TRBV6-2/TRBV6-3	TRBJ2-5	CASSYPDFQETQYF
13	NA	TRBV11-2	TRBJ1-2	CASSTTGNYGYTF
14	NA	TRBV19	TRBJ2-7	CASSIRQDFYEQYF
11	few	TRBV20-1	TRBJ1-1	CSARVGQEAFF
14	NA	TRBV13	TRBJ2-5	CASSPRSRGETQYF
16	NA	TRBV23-1	TRBJ2-5	CASSQSRGQGKKTQYF
15	once	TRBV7-2	TRBJ2-3	CASSLAGGRTDTQYF